These T cell receptor beta chains were read from a single sample in a study of blood T cell repertoires in COVID-19. Generated by immunoSEQ multiplex PCR, the TCRdb table keeps only in-frame clones and is missing some. The sample records 250,000 or so clones, about 91% being singletons. The sample consisted of PBMCs or T cells enriched from blood (not recorded which). All receptors come from a woman in her thirties or forties with acute COVID-19. The CDR3 runs from the conserved cysteine through the conserved F or W. The D gene is left open where the match is weak. Clone size, where shown, is once, few, many, or a class for clones that have expanded.

d_call j_call v_call clone_size cdr3_nt cdr3_aa
. TRBJ2-6 TRBV19 . TGTGCCAGTCGACCCACGTTTCGGGATCCTGGGGCCAACGTCCTGACTTTC CASRPTFRDPGANVLTF
. TRBJ1-2 TRBV19 . TGTGCCAGTAGTATTGGGCTTCGGTATGGCTACACCTTC CASSIGLRYGYTF
TRBD2 TRBJ2-2 TRBV2 . TGTGCCAGCAGCCGAAGCGGGAGGGAAGGCACCGGGGAGCTGTTTTTT CASSRSGREGTGELFF
TRBD1 TRBJ1-1 TRBV10-2 . TGCGCCAGCAGGACGACAGGGTACACTGAAGCTTTCTTT CASRTTGYTEAFF
. TRBJ1-6 TRBV12-3/TRBV12-4 . TGTGCCAGCAGCCCTCCCAATTCACCCCTCCACTTT CASSPPNSPLHF
TRBD1 TRBJ1-3 TRBV7-6 . TGTGCCAGCAGCTTAGCGACAGGGCCTGGAAACACCATATATTTT CASSLATGPGNTIYF
. TRBJ1-2 TRBV6-2/TRBV6-3 . TGTGCCAGCAGTTACTCGTGGGGCGCATCCTATGGCTACACCTTC CASSYSWGASYGYTF
TRBD2 TRBJ2-3 TRBV6-9 once TGTGCCAGACCGGGACTAGCGGGAGGGGCGGATACGCAGTATTTT CARPGLAGGADTQYF
TRBD2 TRBJ2-1 TRBV27 . TGTGCCAGCACCACGATAGCGGGGGGGCCGCCCTTAAGGTCCTACAATGAGCAGTTCTTC CASTTIAGGPPLRSYNEQFF
. TRBJ1-1 TRBV9 . TGTGCCAGCAGCGTAGAAGGAGTGAACACTGAAGCTTTCTTT CASSVEGVNTEAFF
TRBD1 TRBJ1-5 TRBV30 . TGTGCCTGGAGTCCGAACAGGGGAAATCAGCCCCAGCATTTT CAWSPNRGNQPQHF
. TRBJ2-1 TRBV3-1/TRBV3-2 once TGTGCCAGCAGCCAAGATCTCCCGGGGGAGGTCGGTGAGCAGTTCTTC CASSQDLPGEVGEQFF
TRBD1 TRBJ1-4 TRBV11-2 . TGTGCCAGCACCAGGGACAGAGAAAAACTGTTTTTT CASTRDREKLFF
TRBD1 TRBJ1-1 TRBV30 . TGTGCCTGGAGTGCTCCGGGACAGATGAACACTGAAGCTTTCTTT CAWSAPGQMNTEAFF
TRBD1 TRBJ1-2 TRBV10-3 . TGTGCCATCAGTCCCCAGGGGGCGGATGGCTACACCTTC CAISPQGADGYTF
. TRBJ2-2 TRBV7-9 . TGTGCCAGCAGCCCTTGGGGGGACACCGGGGAGCTGTTTTTT CASSPWGDTGELFF
. TRBJ2-1 TRBV7-8 . TGTGCCAGCAGCCTCGGGGACACCCTGGGTTATGAGCAGTTCTTC CASSLGDTLGYEQFF
TRBD1 TRBJ2-5 TRBV30 . TGTGCCTGGAGTACCCCCTCCCCACAGGGGCGAGGGACCCAGTACTTC CAWSTPSPQGRGTQYF
. TRBJ1-1 TRBV5-5 few TGTGCCAGCAGCTTTTATTCAGGGGTGAACACTGAAGCTTTCTTT CASSFYSGVNTEAFF
TRBD2 TRBJ2-1 TRBV10-3 . TGTGCCATCAGTGAGTCGAGTGGGGGAGCGGGGGTCTCCTACAATGAGCAGTTCTTC CAISESSGGAGVSYNEQFF
TRBD1 TRBJ2-3 TRBV3-1/TRBV3-2 . TGTGCCAGCAGCCGACAGGGACGAAGCACAGATACGCAGTATTTT CASSRQGRSTDTQYF
TRBD2 TRBJ2-1 TRBV9 . TGTGCCAGCAGCGCCGCGGGGGGGTCCTACAATGAGCAGTTCTTC CASSAAGGSYNEQFF
TRBD1 TRBJ2-5 TRBV15 . TGTGCCACCAGCTTAGGACAGGGGGGATATGTAAGGCAAGAGACCCAGTACTTC CATSLGQGGYVRQETQYF
. TRBJ1-4 TRBV20-1 . TGCAGTGCTAGTTCGGGGAATGAAAAACTGTTTTTT CSASSGNEKLFF
. TRBJ1-2 TRBV19 . TGTGCCAGTAGTATAATTGCAGGCGGCTACACCTTC CASSIIAGGYTF
. TRBJ1-4 TRBV11-3 . TGTGCCAGCAGCTCGGAGGACGGAGATGAAAAACTGTTTTTT CASSSEDGDEKLFF
. TRBJ1-1 TRBV2 . TGTGCCAGCAGTGAAGCAGGAGGGAACACTGAAGCTTTCTTT CASSEAGGNTEAFF
TRBD2 TRBJ2-2 TRBV9 . TGTGCCAGCGGTCTTGCGGGGGTTCCCGGGGAGCTGTTTTTT CASGLAGVPGELFF
. TRBJ2-2 TRBV12-3/TRBV12-4 . TGTGCCAGCAGTTTATATGAGGCCGGGGAGCTGTTTTTT CASSLYEAGELFF
. TRBJ1-1 TRBV25-1 . TGTGCCAGCAGTGCTCTGTACACTGAAGCTTTCTTT CASSALYTEAFF
TRBD1 TRBJ2-3 TRBV9 . TGTGCCAGCAGCGCCGGGTTGGGACAGGGGGGGAGAGATACGCAGTATTTT CASSAGLGQGGRDTQYF
. TRBJ1-2 TRBV6-1 few TGTGCCAGCAGTGAAGTTGCAGGCAGCTATGGCTACACCTTC CASSEVAGSYGYTF
. TRBJ2-3 TRBV5-1 once TGCGCCAGCAGCTTACCGCAGGGTCGCACAGATACGCAGTATTTT CASSLPQGRTDTQYF
TRBD2 TRBJ2-7 TRBV10-3 . TGTGCCATCAGGCCCCGGACTAGCGGGGGGTACGAGCAGTACTTC CAIRPRTSGGYEQYF
TRBD1 TRBJ1-1 TRBV7-2 once TGTGCCAGCAGCTTCCCCCCAGGACAGGGAAGGAACACTGAAGCTTTCTTT CASSFPPGQGRNTEAFF
. TRBJ2-4 TRBV29-1 . TGCAGCGTTGAAGAAATAGAGGGACTTGCTCAGTACTTC CSVEEIEGLAQYF
. TRBJ1-1 TRBV2 . TGTGCCAGCAGGGGGGAGCGTGGACAGGAAGCTTTCTTT CASRGERGQEAFF
. TRBJ1-5 TRBV28 . TGTGCCAGCAGTCCCTCTTCCTCGGGTTCTAGCAATCAGCCCCAGCATTTT CASSPSSSGSSNQPQHF
TRBD1 TRBJ2-5 TRBV2 . TGTGCCAGCAGCGCAACAGGGGTCCAAGAGACCCAGTACTTC CASSATGVQETQYF
TRBD1 TRBJ2-5 TRBV10-1 . TGCGCCAGCAGCAAGGGGGCCCAAGAGACCCAGTACTTC CASSKGAQETQYF
TRBD2 TRBJ2-3 TRBV3-1/TRBV3-2 . TGTGCCAGCAGCCATACTAGCGGGGGCCCAAGGACGCAGTATTTT CASSHTSGGPRTQYF
. TRBJ2-5 TRBV5-1 . TGCGCCAGCAGCTGGCAGGTCGGCGAGACCCAGTACTTC CASSWQVGETQYF
TRBD1 TRBJ1-6 TRBV4-1 . TGCGCCAGCAGCCAAGAGGGACAGGGATTTTTTAGCTCCTATAATTCACCCCTCCACTTT CASSQEGQGFFSSYNSPLHF
. TRBJ1-1 TRBV24-1 few TGTGCCACCAGGCTCAACGGCGAACAGAAGGCTTTCTTT CATRLNGEQKAFF
. TRBJ1-1 TRBV27 . TGTGCCAGCAGTCCACAGACCGGGGGGAGCGGAACTGAAGCTTTCTTT CASSPQTGGSGTEAFF